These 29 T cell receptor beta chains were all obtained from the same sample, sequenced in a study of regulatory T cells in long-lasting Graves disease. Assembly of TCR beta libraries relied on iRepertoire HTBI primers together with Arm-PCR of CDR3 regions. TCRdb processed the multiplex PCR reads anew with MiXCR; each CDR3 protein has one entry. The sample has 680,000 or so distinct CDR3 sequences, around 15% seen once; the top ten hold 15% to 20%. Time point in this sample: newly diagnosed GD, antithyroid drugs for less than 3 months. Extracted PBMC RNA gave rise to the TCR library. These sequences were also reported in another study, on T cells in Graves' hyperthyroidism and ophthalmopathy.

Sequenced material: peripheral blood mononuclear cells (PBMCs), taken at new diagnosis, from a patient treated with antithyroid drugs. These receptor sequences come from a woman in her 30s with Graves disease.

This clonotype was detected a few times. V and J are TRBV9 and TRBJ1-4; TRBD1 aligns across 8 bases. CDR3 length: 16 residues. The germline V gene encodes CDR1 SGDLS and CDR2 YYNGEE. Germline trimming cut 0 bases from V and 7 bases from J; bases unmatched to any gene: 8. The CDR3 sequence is CASSVGQGAIGEKLFF. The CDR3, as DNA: TGTGCCAGCAGCGTAGGGCAGGGGGCGATCGGTGAAAAACTGTTTTTT.

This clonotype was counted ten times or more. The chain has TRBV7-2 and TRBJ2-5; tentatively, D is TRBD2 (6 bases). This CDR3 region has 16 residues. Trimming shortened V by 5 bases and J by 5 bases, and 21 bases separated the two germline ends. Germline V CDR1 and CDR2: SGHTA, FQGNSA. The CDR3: CASSPGDVRRGETQYF. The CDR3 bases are TGTGCCAGCAGCCCGGGCGATGTTCGGAGGGGTGAGACCCAGTACTTC.

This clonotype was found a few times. CDR3 protein: CASSMSGPNTEAFF. DNA of the CDR3: TGTGCCAGTAGTATGTCAGGGCCGAACACTGAAGCTTTCTTT. The gene calls are TRBV19 and TRBJ1-1, with D possibly being TRBD1 (5 bases). CDR1 is LNHDA, CDR2 SQIVND, per germline (reference sequence). V was cut by 3 bases and J by 1 base, with 9 bases left in between. The CDR3 is made up of 14 amino acids.

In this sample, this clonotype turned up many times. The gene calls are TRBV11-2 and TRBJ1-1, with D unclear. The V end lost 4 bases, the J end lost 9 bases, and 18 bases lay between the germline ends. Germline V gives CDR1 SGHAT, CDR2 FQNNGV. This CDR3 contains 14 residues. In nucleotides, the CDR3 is TGTGCCAGCAGCTCCTATAAGGGAAAGGGTCAAGCTTTCTTT. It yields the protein CASSSYKGKGQAFF.

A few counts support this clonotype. CDR3 amino acids: CAISDVKGNQPQHF. The CDR3 DNA sequence: TGTGCCATCAGTGATGTGAAGGGCAATCAGCCCCAGCATTTT. The V call is TRBV10-3, the J call TRBJ1-5; D ambiguous. The CDR3 contains 14 residues. Trimming cost V 3 bases and J 2 bases, with 8 bases left between them. Germline V gene sequence: CDR1 ENHRY, CDR2 SYGVKD.

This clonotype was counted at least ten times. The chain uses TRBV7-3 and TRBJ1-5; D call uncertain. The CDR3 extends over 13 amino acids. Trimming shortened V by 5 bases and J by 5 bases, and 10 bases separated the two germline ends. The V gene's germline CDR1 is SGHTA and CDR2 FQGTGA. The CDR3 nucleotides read TGTGCCAGCAGCCAAACCCCCGATCAGCCCCAGCATTTT. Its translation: CASSQTPDQPQHF.

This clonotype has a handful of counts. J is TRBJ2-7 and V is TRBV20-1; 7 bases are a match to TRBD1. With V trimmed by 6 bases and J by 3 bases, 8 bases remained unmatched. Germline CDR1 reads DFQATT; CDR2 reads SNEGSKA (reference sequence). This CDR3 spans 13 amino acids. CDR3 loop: CSASGTARYEQYF. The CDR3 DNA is TGCAGTGCCTCCGGGACAGCGCGCTACGAGCAGTACTTC.

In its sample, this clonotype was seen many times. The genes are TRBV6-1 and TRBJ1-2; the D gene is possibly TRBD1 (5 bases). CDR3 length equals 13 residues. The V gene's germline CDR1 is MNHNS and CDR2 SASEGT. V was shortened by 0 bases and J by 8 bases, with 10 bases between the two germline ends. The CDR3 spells CASSEAGARGYTF. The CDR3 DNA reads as TGTGCCAGCAGTGAAGCAGGGGCAAGAGGCTACACCTTC.

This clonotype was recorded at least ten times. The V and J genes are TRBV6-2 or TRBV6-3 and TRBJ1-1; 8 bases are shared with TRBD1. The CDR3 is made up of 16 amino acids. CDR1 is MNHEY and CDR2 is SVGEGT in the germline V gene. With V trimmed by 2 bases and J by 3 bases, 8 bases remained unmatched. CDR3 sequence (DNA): TGTGCCAGCAGTTACCTGACGGACAGGGCCTACACTGAAGCTTTCTTT. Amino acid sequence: CASSYLTDRAYTEAFF.

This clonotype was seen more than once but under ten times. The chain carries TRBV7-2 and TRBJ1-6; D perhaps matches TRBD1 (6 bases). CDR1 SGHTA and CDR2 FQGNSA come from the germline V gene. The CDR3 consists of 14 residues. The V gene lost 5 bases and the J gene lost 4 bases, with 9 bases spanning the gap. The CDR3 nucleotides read TGTGCCAGCAGCCCCGGACAGTATAATTCACCCCTCCACTTT. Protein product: CASSPGQYNSPLHF.

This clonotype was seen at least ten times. The CDR3 nucleotides are TGTGCCAGCAGCTCGGGTAGCGGGTATAAAGAGACCCAGTACTTC. This sequence encodes CASSSGSGYKETQYF. The rearrangement links TRBV11-2 to TRBJ2-5; 7 bases align to TRBD2. The germline V gene encodes CDR1 SGHAT and CDR2 FQNNGV. Losses at the gene ends were 4 bases for V and 3 bases for J; bases not matched to a gene: 8. The CDR3 consists of 15 residues.

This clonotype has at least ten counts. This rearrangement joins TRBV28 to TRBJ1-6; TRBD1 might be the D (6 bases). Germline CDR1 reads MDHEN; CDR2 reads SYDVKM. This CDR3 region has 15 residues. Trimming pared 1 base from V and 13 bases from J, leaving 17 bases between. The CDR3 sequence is CASSLYQGGVSPLHF. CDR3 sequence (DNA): TGTGCCAGCAGTTTATATCAAGGGGGGGTTTCGCCCCTCCACTTT.

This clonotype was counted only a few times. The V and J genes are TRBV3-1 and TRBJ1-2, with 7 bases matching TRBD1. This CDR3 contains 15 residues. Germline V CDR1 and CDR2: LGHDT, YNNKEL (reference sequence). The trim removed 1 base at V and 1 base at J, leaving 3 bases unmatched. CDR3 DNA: TGTGCCAGCAGCCAAGGGGACAGATATAACTATGGCTACACCTTC. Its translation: CASSQGDRYNYGYTF.

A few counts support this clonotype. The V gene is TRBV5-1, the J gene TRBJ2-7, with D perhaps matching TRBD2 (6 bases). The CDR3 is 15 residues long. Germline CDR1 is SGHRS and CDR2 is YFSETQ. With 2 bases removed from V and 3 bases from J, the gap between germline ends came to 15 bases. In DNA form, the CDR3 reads TGCGCCAGCAGCTTAGGAACCGGGAGCATCTACGAGCAGTACTTC. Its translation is CASSLGTGSIYEQYF.

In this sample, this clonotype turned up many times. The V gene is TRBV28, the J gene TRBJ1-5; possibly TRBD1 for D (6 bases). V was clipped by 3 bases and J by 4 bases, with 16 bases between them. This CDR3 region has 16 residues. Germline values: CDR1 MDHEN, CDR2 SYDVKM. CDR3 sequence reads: CASSFFRGPNNQPQHF. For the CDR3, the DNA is TGTGCCAGCAGTTTTTTCAGGGGCCCAAATAATCAGCCCCAGCATTTT.

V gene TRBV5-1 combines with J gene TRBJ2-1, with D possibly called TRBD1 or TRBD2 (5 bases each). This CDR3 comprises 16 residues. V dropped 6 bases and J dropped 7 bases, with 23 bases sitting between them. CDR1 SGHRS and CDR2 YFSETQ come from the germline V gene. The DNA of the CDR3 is TGCGCCAGCACCCAGGGCAGGGACCATCTATTGAATGAGCAGTTCTTC. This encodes CASTQGRDHLLNEQFF.

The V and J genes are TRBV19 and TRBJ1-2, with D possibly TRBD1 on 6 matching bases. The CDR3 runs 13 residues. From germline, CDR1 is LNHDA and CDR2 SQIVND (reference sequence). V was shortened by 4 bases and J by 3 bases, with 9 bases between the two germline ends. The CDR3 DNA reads TGTGCCAGTAGTAATCCAGGGGACTATGGCTACACCTTC. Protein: CASSNPGDYGYTF.

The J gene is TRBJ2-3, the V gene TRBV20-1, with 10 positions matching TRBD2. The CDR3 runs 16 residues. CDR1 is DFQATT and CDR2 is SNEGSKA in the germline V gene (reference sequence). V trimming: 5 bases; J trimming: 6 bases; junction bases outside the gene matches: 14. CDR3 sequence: CSARNPGTSESDTQYF. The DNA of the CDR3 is TGCAGTGCTCGGAACCCCGGGACTAGCGAATCGGATACGCAGTATTTT.

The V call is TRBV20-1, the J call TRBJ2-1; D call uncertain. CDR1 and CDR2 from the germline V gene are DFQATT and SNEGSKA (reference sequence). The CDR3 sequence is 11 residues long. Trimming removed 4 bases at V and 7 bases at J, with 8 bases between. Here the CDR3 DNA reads TGCAGTGCTAAGGTGGGGAATGAGCAGTTCTTC. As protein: CSAKVGNEQFF.

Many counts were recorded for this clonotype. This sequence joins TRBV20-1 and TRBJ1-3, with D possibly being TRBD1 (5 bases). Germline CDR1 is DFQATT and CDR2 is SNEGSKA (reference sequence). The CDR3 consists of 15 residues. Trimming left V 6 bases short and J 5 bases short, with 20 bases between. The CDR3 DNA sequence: TGCAGTGCCCCGGAGACGGGGCCAGGTAGAAACACCATATATTTT. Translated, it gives CSAPETGPGRNTIYF.

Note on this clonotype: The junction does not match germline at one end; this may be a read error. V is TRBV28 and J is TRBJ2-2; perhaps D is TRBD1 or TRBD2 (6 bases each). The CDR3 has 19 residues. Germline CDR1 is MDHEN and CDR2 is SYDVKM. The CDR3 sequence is CASSQDSRRPGALTGELFF. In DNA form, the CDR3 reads TGTGCCAGCAGCCAAGATAGCCGCAGACCGGGGGCGCTTACCGGGGAACTGTTTTTT.

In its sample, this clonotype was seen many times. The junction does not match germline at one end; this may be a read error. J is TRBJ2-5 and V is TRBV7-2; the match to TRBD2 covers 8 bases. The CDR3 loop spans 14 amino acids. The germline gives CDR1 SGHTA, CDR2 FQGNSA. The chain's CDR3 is CASSYIRTSTRWAF. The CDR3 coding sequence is TGTGCCAGCAGCTACATAAGGACTAGCACGAGATGGGCCTTC.

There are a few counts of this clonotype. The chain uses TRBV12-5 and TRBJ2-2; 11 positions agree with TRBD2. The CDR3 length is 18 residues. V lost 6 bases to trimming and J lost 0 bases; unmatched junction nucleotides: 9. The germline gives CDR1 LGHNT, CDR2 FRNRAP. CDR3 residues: CASGTPTSGNANTGELFF. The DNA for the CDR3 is TGTGCTAGTGGGACACCGACTAGCGGGAACGCGAACACCGGGGAGCTGTTTTTT.

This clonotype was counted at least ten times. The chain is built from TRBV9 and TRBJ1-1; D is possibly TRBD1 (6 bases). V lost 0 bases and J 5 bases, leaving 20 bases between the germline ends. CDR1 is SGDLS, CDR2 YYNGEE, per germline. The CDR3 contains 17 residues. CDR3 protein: CASSVGAPGQGGTEAFF. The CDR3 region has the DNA TGTGCCAGCAGCGTAGGAGCCCCGGGACAAGGTGGAACTGAAGCTTTCTTT.

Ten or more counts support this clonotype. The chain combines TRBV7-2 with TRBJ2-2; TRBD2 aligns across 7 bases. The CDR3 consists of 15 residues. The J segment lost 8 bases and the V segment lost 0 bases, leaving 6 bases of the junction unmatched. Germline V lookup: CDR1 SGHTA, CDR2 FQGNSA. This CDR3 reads CASSLAGRRAGELFF. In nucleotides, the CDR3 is TGTGCCAGCAGCTTAGCCGGGAGGAGGGCTGGGGAGCTGTTTTTT.

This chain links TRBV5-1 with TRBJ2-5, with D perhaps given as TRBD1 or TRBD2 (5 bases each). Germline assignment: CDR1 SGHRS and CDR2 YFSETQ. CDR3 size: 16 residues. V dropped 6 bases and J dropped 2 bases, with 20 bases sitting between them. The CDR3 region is CASTATPGRPQETQYF. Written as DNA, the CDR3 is TGCGCCAGCACAGCCACCCCGGGACGGCCGCAAGAGACCCAGTACTTC. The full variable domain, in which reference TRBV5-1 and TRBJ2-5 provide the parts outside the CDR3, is KAGVTQTPRYLIKTRGQQVTLSCSPISGHRSVSWYQQTPGQGLQFLFEYFSETQRNKGNFPGRFSGRQFSNSRSEMNVSTLELGDSALYLCASTATPGRPQETQYFGPGTRLLVL.

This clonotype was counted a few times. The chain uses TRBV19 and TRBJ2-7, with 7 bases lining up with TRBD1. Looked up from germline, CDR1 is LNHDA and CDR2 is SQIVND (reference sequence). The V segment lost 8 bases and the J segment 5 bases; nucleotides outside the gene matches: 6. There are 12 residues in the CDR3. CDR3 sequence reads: CASSTGFDEQYF. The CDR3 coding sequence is TGTGCCAGTTCGACAGGGTTCGACGAGCAGTACTTC.

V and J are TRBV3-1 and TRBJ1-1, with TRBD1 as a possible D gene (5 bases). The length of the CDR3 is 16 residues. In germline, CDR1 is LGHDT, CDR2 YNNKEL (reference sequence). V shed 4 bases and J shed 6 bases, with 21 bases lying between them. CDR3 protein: CASSPGRGGSSPEAFF. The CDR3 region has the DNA TGTGCCAGCAGCCCCGGAAGGGGCGGGAGCTCTCCTGAAGCTTTCTTT.

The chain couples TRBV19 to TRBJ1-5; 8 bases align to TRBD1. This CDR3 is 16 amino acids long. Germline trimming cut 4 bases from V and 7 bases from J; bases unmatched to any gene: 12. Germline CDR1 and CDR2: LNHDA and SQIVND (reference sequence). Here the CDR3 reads CASSTLSGTGSQPQHF. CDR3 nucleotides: TGTGCCAGTAGTACTTTGTCCGGGACAGGCTCACAGCCCCAGCATTTT. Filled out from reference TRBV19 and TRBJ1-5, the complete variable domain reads DGGITQSPKYLFRKEGQNVTLSCEQNLNHDAMYWYRQDPGQGLRLIYYSQIVNDFQKGDIAEGYSVSREKKESFPLTVTSAQKNPTAFYLCASSTLSGTGSQPQHFGDGTRLSIL.